A single sample gave rise to the 6 T cell receptor beta chains below, sequenced in a study of identical twins. MiXCR, applied by TCRdb to the 5' RACE reads, yields one record per CDR3 protein. The data show hundreds of thousands of distinct CDR3 sequences, around 8.6% seen once. The sample also formed part of further work on yellow fever vaccine responses in identical twins.

The material sequenced was PBMCs. Receptors were obtained from a woman in her late teens or twenties in good health.

Ten or more counts support this clonotype. The rearrangement links TRBV10-3 to TRBJ2-1, with TRBD2 identical over 10 bases. Germline V gene data show CDR1 as ENHRY and CDR2 as SYGVKD. The CDR3 length is 16 residues. V shed 2 bases, J shed 8 bases, and the junction held 9 bases outside the gene matches. The CDR3 nucleotides are TGTGCCATCAGTGAGGATCGAGCGGGGGGGCCTTATGAGCAGTTCTTC. Amino acids: CAISEDRAGGPYEQFF.

This clonotype was found many times. The V and J genes are TRBV7-9 and TRBJ2-3; 7 bases agree with TRBD1. The germline gives CDR1 SEHNR, CDR2 FQNEAQ (reference sequence). The CDR3 is 15 residues long. The J segment lost 2 bases and the V segment lost 4 bases, leaving 6 bases of the junction unmatched. Here the CDR3 DNA reads TGTGCCAGCAGCTCTCCGGGACAGAACACAGATACGCAGTATTTT. It translates to CASSSPGQNTDTQYF.

This clonotype was detected only a few times. The chain's CDR3 is CASHRVGSMDEQYF. DNA for the CDR3: TGTGCCAGCCACAGGGTCGGTAGTATGGACGAGCAGTACTTC. This chain joins TRBV7-9 and TRBJ2-7; D perhaps matches TRBD1 (6 bases). The CDR3 sequence is 14 residues long. Germline V gene data show CDR1 as SEHNR and CDR2 as FQNEAQ (reference sequence). The V end was cut by 8 bases, the J end by 5 bases, with 19 bases between. Together with reference TRBV7-9 and TRBJ2-7, the CDR3 gives the full variable domain: DTGVSQNPRHKITKRGQNVTFRCDPISEHNRLYWYRQTLGQGPEFLTYFQNEAQLEKSRLLSDRFSAERPKGSFSTLEIQRTEQGDSAMYLCASHRVGSMDEQYFGPGTRLTVT.

The chain carries TRBV7-9 and TRBJ1-1; TRBD1 might be the D (5 bases). V lost 6 bases and J lost 4, with 12 bases in between. The germline CDR1 and CDR2 sequences are SEHNR and FQNEAQ (reference sequence). CDR3 length: 13 amino acids. The CDR3 loop reads CASSKFGGTEAFF. Here the CDR3 DNA reads TGTGCCAGCAGTAAGTTCGGGGGCACTGAAGCTTTCTTT.

The CDR3 DNA reads TGTGCCTGGAACCCAGGGGAGAGTGAGCAGTTCTTC. Translating gives CAWNPGESEQFF. V usage is TRBV30 and J usage is TRBJ2-1; a weak D match, TRBD1 (6 bases). This CDR3 comprises 12 residues. CDR1 and CDR2 from the germline V gene are GTSNPN and SVGIG (reference sequence). V shed 4 bases and J shed 9 bases, with 13 bases lying between them.

The chain joins TRBV6-5 to TRBJ2-3; D is unclear. There are 13 residues in the CDR3. Trimming stripped 6 bases from V and 4 bases from J, with 11 bases between. Germline lookup yields CDR1 MNHEY and CDR2 SVGAGI. CDR3 amino acids: CASSLLQADTQYF. In DNA, the CDR3 is TGTGCCAGCAGCTTACTGCAAGCAGATACGCAGTATTTT.